The 8 T cell receptor beta chains below were found in one sample sequenced in a study of regulatory T cells in long-lasting Graves disease. Investigators prepared the TCR beta libraries by applying iRepertoire HTBI primers and Arm-PCR of CDR3 regions. TCRdb reprocessed the multiplex PCR reads with MiXCR, giving one entry per CDR3 protein. The table includes around 250,000 distinct CDR3 sequences, around 21% detected once. The time point denotes: newly diagnosed GD, antithyroid drugs for less than 3 months. Following extraction of RNA from PBMCs, that RNA was used to make the TCR library. The sample here was peripheral blood mononuclear cells (PBMCs), taken at new diagnosis, from a patient treated with antithyroid drugs. Receptors originate from a female donor with Graves disease.

This clonotype has only a few counts. This could be a read error, since a much larger clone is one nucleotide away. The J gene is TRBJ1-6, the V gene TRBV3-1; 7 nucleotides match TRBD1. The CDR3 sequence is 15 residues long. CDR1 LGHDT and CDR2 YNNKEL come from the germline V gene (reference sequence). Trimming at V came to 4 bases and at J to 7 bases, leaving 7 bases not matched to a gene. As DNA, the CDR3 is TGTGCCAGCAGCCGAGGGGGCCAGGGGAATTCACCCCTCCACTTT. This encodes CASSRGGQGNSPLHF. Using reference TRBV3-1 and TRBJ1-6 for the parts outside the CDR3, the full variable domain is DTAVSQTPKYLVTQMGNDKSIKCEQNLGHDTMYWYKQDSKKFLKIMFSYNNKELIINETVPNRFSPKSPDKAHLNLHINSLELGDSAVYFCASSRGGQGNSPLHFGNGTRLTVT.

This rearrangement joins TRBV28 to TRBJ2-7, with 8 bases aligning to TRBD1. The CDR3 contains 15 residues. The J segment lost 0 bases and the V segment lost 5 bases, leaving 6 bases of the junction unmatched. CDR1 and CDR2 from the germline V gene are MDHEN and SYDVKM. The CDR3 nucleotides read TGTGCCAGCAGTCCAGGGGGCTCGAGCTCCTACGAGCAGTACTTC. This encodes CASSPGGSSSYEQYF.

This clonotype was counted at least ten times. The chain joins TRBV20-1 to TRBJ2-3; 13 bases are a match to TRBD2. This CDR3 is built from 16 residues. Germline V CDR1 and CDR2: DFQATT, SNEGSKA (reference sequence). V shed 4 bases, J shed 2 bases, and the junction held 6 bases outside the gene matches. CDR3 coding DNA: TGCAGTGCTAAATCGGGACTAGCGGGGAACACAGATACGCAGTATTTT. It translates to CSAKSGLAGNTDTQYF.

J is TRBJ1-5 and V is TRBV15; 9 nucleotides match TRBD1. J gave up 6 bases and V 1 base, and 7 bases lay outside the gene matches. The CDR3 extends over 16 amino acids. Germline values: CDR1 LNHNV, CDR2 YYDKDF (reference sequence). CDR3 residues: CATSRVLTGGGQPQHF. Here the CDR3 DNA reads TGTGCCACCAGCAGAGTCCTGACAGGGGGGGGTCAGCCCCAGCATTTT.

This clonotype was found many times. CDR3 sequence reads: CASSYAKPRDTGEQFF. The CDR3 coding sequence is TGTGCCAGCAGTTACGCGAAGCCTCGGGACACCGGAGAGCAGTTCTTC. This sequence joins TRBV6-5 and TRBJ2-1; D perhaps matches TRBD1 (6 bases). CDR3 length: 16 residues. The V gene lost 2 bases and the J gene lost 10 bases, with 21 bases spanning the gap. Germline values: CDR1 MNHEY, CDR2 SVGAGI.

This chain uses TRBV19 with TRBJ2-7, with a possible D match to TRBD2 (5 bases). Trimming took off 3 bases at V and 6 bases at J, with 9 bases between the two ends. The germline V gene encodes CDR1 LNHDA and CDR2 SQIVND (reference sequence). CDR3 size: 12 residues. CDR3: CASSIEGSEQYF. Written as DNA, the CDR3 is TGTGCCAGTAGTATTGAGGGATCCGAGCAGTACTTC.

This clonotype was recorded once. The chain employs TRBV30 and TRBJ2-1; D might be TRBD2 (5 bases). The CDR3 length is 11 residues. Deletions cut 3 bases from V and 7 bases from J, with 7 bases between. Germline values: CDR1 GTSNPN, CDR2 SVGIG (reference sequence). CDR3 in DNA: TGTGCCTGGAGCGGGGATAATGAGCAGTTCTTC. As protein: CAWSGDNEQFF.

A word on this clonotype: This may come from a read error, since a much larger clone is one base off. The chain carries TRBV28 and TRBJ2-4, with D maybe TRBD1 (6 bases). Germline CDR1 reads MDHEN; CDR2 reads SYDVKM. This CDR3 has 14 residues. This chain's CDR3 is CARSRGSREVIQYF. In DNA, the CDR3 is TGTGCCCGCAGCAGGGGTTCTAGAGAGGTCATTCAGTACTTC.